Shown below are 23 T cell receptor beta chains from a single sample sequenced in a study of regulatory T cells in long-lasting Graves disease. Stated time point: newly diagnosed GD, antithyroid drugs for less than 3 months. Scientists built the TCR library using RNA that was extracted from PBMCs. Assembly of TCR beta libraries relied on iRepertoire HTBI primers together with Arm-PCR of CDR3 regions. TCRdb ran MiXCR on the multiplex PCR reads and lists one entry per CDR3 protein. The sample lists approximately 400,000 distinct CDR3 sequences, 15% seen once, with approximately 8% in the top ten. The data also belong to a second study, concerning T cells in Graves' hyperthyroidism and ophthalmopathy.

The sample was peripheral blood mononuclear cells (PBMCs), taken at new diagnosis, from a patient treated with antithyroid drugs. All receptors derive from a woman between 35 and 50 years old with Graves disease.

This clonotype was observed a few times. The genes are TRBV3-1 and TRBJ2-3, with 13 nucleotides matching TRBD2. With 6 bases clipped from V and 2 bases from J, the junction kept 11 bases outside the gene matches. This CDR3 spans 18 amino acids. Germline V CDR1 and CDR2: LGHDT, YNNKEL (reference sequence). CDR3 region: CASRGTSGKSTNTDTQYF. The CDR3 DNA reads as TGTGCCAGCAGAGGGACTAGCGGGAAGTCCACAAACACAGATACGCAGTATTTT.

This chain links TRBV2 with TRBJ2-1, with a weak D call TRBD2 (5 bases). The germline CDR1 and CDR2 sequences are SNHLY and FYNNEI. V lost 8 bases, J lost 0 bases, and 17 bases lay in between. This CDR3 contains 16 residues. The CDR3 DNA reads TGTGCCAGCCGGTTTCCGGAGGCCCCCTCCTACAATGAGCAGTTCTTC. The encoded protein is CASRFPEAPSYNEQFF.

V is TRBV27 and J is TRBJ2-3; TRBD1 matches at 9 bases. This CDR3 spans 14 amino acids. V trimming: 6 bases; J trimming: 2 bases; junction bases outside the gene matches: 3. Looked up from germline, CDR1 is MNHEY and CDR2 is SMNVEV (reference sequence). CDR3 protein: CASSTGGPTDTQYF. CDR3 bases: TGTGCCAGCAGCACAGGGGGCCCCACAGATACGCAGTATTTT.

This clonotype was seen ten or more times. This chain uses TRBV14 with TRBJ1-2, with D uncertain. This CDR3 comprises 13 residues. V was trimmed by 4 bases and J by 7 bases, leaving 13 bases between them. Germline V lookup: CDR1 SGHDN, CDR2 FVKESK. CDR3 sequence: CASSPTFVSGYTF. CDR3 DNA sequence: TGTGCCAGCAGCCCTACCTTCGTATCTGGCTACACCTTC.

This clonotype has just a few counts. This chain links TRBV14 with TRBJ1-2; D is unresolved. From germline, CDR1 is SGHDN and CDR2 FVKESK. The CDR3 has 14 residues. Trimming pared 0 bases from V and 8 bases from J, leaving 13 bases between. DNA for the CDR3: TGTGCCAGCAGCCAAGATCTCAGCATCCAAGGCTACACCTTC. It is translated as CASSQDLSIQGYTF.

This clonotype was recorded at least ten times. The CDR3 here is CASSITAGGGYEQYF. The CDR3 nucleotides read TGTGCCAGCAGCATTACGGCGGGAGGGGGATACGAGCAGTACTTC. The chain has TRBV11-2 and TRBJ2-7, with TRBD2 identical over 9 bases. The V segment lost 5 bases and the J segment 4 bases; nucleotides outside the gene matches: 9. CDR1 is SGHAT, CDR2 FQNNGV, per germline. The CDR3 spans 15 residues.

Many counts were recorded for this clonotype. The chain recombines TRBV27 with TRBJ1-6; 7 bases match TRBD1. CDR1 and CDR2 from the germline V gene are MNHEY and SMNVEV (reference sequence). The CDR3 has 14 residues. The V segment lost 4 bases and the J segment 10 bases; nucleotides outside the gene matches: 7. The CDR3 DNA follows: TGTGCCAGCAGTTACGCGTCCAGGGGGTCACCCCTCCACTTT. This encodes CASSYASRGSPLHF.

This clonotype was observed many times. CDR3 protein: CAWNGAHREYGYTF. The CDR3, as DNA: TGTGCCTGGAATGGGGCGCACAGGGAATATGGCTACACCTTC. The gene calls are TRBV30 and TRBJ1-2; D possibly corresponds to TRBD1 (6 bases). From germline, CDR1 is GTSNPN and CDR2 SVGIG (reference sequence). Trimming took off 4 bases at V and 5 bases at J, with 17 bases between the two ends. CDR3 length: 14 amino acids.

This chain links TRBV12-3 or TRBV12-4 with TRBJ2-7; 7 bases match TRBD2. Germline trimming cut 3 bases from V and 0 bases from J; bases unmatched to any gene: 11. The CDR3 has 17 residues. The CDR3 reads CASSLTLARTRSYEQYF. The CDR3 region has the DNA TGTGCCAGCAGTTTGACACTAGCGAGGACCCGCTCCTACGAGCAGTACTTC.

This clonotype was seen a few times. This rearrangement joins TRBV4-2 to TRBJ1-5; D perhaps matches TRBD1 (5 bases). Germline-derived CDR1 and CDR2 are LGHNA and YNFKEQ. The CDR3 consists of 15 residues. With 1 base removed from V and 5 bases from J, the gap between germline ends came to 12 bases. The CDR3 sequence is CASSQGSRGDQPQHF. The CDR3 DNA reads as TGTGCCAGCAGCCAAGGGTCGCGGGGGGATCAGCCCCAGCATTTT.

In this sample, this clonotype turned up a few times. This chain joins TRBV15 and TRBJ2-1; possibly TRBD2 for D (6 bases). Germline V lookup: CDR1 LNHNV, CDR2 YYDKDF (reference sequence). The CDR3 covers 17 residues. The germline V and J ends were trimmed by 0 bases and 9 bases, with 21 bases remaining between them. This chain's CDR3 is CATSRESSAGFGFEQFF. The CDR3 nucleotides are TGTGCCACCAGCAGAGAATCTAGCGCGGGTTTTGGGTTTGAGCAGTTCTTC.

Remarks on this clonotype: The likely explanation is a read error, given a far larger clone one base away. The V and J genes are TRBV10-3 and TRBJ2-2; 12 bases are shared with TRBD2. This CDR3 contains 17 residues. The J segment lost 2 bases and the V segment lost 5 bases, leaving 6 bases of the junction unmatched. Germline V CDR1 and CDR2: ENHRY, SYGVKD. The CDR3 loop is CAISYLAGGVNTGELFF. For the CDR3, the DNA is TGTGCCATCAGTTACCTAGCGGGGGGGGTCAACACCGGGGAGCTGTTTTTT.

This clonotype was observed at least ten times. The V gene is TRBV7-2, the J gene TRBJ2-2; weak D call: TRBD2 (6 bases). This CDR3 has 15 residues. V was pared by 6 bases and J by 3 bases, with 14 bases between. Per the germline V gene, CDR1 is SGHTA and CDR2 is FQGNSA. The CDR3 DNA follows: TGTGCCAGCAGTCTTCGTAGCGGATACACCGGGGAGCTGTTTTTT. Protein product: CASSLRSGYTGELFF.

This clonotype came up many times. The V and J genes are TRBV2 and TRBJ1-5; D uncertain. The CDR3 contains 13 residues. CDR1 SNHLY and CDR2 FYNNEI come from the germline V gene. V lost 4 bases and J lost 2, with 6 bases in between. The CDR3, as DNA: TGTGCCAGCAGTGTTCATGGCAATCAGCCCCAGCATTTT. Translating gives CASSVHGNQPQHF.

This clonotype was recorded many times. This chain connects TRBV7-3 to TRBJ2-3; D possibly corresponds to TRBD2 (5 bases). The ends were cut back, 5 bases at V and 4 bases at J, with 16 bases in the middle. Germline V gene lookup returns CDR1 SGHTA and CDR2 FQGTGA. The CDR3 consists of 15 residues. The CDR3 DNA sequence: TGTGCCAGCAGCCCCAGCGGTGGTGGCGCAGATACGCAGTATTTT. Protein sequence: CASSPSGGGADTQYF.

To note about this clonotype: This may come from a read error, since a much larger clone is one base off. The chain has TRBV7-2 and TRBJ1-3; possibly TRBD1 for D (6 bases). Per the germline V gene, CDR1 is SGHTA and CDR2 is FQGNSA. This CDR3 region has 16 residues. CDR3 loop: CASSLAPGAGGNNIYF. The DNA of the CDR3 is TGTGCCAGCAGCTTAGCCCCAGGGGCGGGTGGAAACAACATATATTTT. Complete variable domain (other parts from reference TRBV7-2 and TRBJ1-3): GAGVSQSPSNKVTEKGKDVELRCDPISGHTALYWYRQSLGQGLEFLIYFQGNSAPDKSGLPSDRFSAERTGGSVSTLTIQRTQQEDSAVYLCASSLAPGAGGNNIYFGEGSWLTVV.

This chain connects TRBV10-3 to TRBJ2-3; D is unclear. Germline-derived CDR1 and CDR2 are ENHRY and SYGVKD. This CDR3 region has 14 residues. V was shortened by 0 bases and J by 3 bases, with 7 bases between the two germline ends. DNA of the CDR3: TGTGCCATCAGTGAGTCTCCGTCAACAGATACGCAGTATTTT. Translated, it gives CAISESPSTDTQYF.

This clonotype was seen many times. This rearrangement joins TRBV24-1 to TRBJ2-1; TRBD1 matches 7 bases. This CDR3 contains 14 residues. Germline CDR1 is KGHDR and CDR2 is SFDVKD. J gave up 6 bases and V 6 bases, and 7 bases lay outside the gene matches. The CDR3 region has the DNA TGTGCCACCAGTTCAGGGGGATACCCCAATGAGCAGTTCTTC. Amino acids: CATSSGGYPNEQFF.

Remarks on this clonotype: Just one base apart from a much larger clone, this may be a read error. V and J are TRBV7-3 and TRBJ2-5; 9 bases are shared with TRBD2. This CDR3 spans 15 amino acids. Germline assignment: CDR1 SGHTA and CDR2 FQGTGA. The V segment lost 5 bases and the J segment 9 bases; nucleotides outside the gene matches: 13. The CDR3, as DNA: TGTGCCAGCAGCCCCGGGGCGGGAGGGGGTGAGGCCCAGTACTTC. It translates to CASSPGAGGGEAQYF.

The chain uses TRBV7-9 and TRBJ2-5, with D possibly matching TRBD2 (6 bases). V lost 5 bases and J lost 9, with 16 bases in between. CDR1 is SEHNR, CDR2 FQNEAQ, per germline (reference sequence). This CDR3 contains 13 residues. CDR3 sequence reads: CASSLSGGAAQYF. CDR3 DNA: TGTGCCAGCAGCCTCAGCGGAGGGGCGGCCCAGTACTTC.

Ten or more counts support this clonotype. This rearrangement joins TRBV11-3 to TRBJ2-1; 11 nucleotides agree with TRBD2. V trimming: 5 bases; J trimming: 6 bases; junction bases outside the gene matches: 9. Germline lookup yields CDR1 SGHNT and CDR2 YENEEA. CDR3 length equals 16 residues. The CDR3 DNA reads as TGTGCCAGCAGCCTAGTTGGGACTAGCGGCCGCAATGAGCAGTTCTTC. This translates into CASSLVGTSGRNEQFF.

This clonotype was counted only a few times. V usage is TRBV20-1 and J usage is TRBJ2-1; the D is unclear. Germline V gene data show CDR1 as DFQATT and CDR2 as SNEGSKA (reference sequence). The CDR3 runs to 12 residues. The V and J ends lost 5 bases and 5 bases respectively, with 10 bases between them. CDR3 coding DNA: TGCAGTGCTCGAAGGAACCACAATGAGCAGTTCTTC. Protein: CSARRNHNEQFF.

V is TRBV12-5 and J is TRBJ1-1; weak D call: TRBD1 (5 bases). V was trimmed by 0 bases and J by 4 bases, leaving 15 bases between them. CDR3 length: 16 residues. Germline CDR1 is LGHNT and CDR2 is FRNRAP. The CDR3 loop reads CASGLVGAGGVTEAFF. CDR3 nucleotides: TGTGCTAGTGGTTTGGTAGGGGCGGGAGGAGTCACTGAAGCTTTCTTT.